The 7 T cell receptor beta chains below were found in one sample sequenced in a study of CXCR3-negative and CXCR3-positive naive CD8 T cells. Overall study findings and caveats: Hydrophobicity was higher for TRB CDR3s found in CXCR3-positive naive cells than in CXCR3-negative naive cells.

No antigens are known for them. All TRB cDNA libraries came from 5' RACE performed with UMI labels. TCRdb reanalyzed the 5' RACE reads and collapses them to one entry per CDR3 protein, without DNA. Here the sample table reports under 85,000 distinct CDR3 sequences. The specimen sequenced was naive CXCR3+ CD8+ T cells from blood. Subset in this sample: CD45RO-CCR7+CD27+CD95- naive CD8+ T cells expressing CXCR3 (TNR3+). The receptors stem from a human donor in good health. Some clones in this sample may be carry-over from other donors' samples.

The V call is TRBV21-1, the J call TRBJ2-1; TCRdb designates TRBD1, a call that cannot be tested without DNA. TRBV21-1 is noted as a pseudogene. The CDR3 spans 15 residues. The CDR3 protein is CASSKEQGYYNEQFF.

The CDR3 loop is CASNLSGRRETQYF. The chain is built from TRBV6-2 or TRBV6-3 and TRBJ2-5; the TCRdb call, TRBD2, lacks DNA for checking. Germline V gene data show CDR1 as MNHEY and CDR2 as SVGEGT. The CDR3 loop spans 14 amino acids.

The CDR3 reads CASSQLRDSDYEKLFF. V gene TRBV4-1 combines with J gene TRBJ1-4; TCRdb reports TRBD1, a call that lacks DNA to check it against. There are 16 residues in the CDR3. CDR1 and CDR2 from the germline V gene are MGHRA and YSYEKL.

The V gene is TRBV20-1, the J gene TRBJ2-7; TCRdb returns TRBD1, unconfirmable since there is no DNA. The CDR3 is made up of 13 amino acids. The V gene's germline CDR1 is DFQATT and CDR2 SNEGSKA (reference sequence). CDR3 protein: CSVGGDRDYEQYF.

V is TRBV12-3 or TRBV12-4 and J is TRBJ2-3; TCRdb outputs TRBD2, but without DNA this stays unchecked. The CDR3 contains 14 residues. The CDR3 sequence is CASSSLVGPDTQYF.

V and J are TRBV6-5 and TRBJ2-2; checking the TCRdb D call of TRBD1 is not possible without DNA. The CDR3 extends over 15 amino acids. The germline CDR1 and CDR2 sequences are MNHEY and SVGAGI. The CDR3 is CASRAGTENTGELFF.

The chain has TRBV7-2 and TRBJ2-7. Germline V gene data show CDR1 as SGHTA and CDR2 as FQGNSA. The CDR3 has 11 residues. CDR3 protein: CASSRQDEQYF.